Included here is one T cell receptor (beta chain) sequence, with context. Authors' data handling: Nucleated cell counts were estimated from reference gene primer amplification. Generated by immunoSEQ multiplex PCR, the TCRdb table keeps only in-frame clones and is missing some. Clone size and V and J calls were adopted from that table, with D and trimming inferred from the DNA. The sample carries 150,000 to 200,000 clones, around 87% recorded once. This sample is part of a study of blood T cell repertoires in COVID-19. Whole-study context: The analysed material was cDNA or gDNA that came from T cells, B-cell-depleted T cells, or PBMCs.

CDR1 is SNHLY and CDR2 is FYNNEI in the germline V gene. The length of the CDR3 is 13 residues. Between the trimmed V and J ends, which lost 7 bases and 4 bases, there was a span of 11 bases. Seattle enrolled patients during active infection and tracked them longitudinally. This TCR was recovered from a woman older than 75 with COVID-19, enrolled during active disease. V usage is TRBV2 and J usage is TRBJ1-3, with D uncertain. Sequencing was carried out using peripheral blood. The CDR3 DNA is TGTGCCAGCACGGGGTTGCGGGGAAACACCATATATTTT. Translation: CASTGLRGNTIYF.